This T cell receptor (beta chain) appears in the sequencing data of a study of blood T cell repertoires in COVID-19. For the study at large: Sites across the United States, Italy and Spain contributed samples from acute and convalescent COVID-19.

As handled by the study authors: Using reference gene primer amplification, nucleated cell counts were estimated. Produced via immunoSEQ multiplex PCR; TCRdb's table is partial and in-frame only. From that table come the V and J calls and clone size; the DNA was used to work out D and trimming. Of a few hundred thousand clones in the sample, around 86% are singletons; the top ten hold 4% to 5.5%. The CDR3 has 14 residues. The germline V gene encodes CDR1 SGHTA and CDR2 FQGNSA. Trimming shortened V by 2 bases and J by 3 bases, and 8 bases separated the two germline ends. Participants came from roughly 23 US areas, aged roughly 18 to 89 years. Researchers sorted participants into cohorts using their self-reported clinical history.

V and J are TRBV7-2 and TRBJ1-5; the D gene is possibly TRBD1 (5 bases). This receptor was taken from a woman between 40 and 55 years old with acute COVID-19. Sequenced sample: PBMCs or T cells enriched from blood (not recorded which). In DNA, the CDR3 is TGTGCCAGCAGCTTAACAGGTGACAATCAGCCCCAGCATTTT. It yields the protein CASSLTGDNQPQHF. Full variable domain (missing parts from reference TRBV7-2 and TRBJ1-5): GAGVSQSPSNKVTEKGKDVELRCDPISGHTALYWYRQSLGQGLEFLIYFQGNSAPDKSGLPSDRFSAERTGGSVSTLTIQRTQQEDSAVYLCASSLTGDNQPQHFGDGTRLSIL.